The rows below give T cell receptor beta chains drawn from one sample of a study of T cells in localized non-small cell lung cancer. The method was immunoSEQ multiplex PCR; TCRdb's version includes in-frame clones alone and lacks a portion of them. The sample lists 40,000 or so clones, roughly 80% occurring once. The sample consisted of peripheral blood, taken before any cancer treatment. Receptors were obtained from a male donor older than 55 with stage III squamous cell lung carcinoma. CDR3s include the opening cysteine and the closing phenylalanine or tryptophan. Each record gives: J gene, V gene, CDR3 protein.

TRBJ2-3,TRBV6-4,CASSETPTGTDTQYF
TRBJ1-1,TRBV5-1,CASSLRDSRTTEAFF
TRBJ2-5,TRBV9,CASSVGLAGETQYF
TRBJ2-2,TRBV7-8,CASSFRQGGTGELFF
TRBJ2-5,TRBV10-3,CATGFQATREETQYF
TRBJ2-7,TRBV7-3,CASSIQGLLGEQYF
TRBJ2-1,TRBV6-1,CASSPKGAGRNEQFF
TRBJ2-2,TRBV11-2,CASSLEFSAGELFF
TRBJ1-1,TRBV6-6,CASTLKEGITEAFF
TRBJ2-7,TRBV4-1,CASSQVAHRGGQGNEQYF
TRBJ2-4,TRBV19,CASSPLTSLAKNIQYF
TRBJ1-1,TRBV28,CASSLGGRTEAFF
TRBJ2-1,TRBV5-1,CASSPQSGSGTQFF
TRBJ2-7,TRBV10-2,CASSGIAEGMGEQYF
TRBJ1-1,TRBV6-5,CASTSGGLATEAFF
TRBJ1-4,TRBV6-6,CASSSDRGPNEKLFF
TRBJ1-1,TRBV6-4,CASSESHTPNTEAFF
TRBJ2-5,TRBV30,CAWSPGLVQETQYF
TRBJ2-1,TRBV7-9,CASRRRGNEQFF
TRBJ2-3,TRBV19,CASSIQGGRAGDTQYF
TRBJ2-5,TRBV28,CASSTGTLGTQYF
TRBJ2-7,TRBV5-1,CASSSGLQAVYEQYF
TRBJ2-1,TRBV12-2,CASRVRDRGLWEQFF
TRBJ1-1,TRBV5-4,CASSLNEFTEAFF
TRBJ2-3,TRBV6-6,CASSSSVPSTDTQYF
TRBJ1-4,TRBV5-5,CASSRGQGATNEKLFF
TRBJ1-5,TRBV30,CAWNTLNQPQHF
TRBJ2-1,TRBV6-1,CASRKLAGVYNEQFF
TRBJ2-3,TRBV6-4,CASSALAGGTTDTQYF
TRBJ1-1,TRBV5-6,CASSWGGGVNTEAFF
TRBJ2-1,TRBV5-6,CASSSSGRGYNEQFF
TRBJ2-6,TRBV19,CASTLDRAGANVLTF
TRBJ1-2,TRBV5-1,CASSLTGEYGYTF
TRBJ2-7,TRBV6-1,CASSVLAGAFEQYF
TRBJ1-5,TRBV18,CASSPGPNSNQPQHF
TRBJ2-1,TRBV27,CASTWGGEQFF
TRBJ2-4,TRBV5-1,CASSYAGGEGDIQHF
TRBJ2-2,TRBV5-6,CASSLSTANTGELFF
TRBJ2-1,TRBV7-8,CASSSDGTGRGYNEQFF
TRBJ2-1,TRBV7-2,CASSLAGTEQFF
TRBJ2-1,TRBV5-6,CASSPGLAGDNEQFF
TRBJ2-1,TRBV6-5,CASSLSGRGHNEQFF
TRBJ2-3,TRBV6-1,CASYNWPAGTDTQYF
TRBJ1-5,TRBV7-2,CASSRDRVNQPQHF
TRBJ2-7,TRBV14,CASSQDLGTSEQYF
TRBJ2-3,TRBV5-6,CASSSETSGTDTQYF
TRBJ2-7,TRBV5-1,CASSLDNSYEQYF
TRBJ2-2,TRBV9,CASTGDANTGELFF
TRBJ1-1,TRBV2,CASSDRGRGRHTEAFF
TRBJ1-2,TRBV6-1,CAAEGDSDGYTF
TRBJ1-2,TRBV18,CASSRDRENYGYTF
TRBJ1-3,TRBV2,CASSLGQAFSGNTIYF
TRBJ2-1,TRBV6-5,CASRAMGLVNNEQFF
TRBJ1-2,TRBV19,CASSHTGDGDGYTF
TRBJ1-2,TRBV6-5,CASSSPGGGNYGYTF
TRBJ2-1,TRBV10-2,CASSEAGREYNEQFF
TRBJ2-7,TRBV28,CASSLQGAMFYEQYF